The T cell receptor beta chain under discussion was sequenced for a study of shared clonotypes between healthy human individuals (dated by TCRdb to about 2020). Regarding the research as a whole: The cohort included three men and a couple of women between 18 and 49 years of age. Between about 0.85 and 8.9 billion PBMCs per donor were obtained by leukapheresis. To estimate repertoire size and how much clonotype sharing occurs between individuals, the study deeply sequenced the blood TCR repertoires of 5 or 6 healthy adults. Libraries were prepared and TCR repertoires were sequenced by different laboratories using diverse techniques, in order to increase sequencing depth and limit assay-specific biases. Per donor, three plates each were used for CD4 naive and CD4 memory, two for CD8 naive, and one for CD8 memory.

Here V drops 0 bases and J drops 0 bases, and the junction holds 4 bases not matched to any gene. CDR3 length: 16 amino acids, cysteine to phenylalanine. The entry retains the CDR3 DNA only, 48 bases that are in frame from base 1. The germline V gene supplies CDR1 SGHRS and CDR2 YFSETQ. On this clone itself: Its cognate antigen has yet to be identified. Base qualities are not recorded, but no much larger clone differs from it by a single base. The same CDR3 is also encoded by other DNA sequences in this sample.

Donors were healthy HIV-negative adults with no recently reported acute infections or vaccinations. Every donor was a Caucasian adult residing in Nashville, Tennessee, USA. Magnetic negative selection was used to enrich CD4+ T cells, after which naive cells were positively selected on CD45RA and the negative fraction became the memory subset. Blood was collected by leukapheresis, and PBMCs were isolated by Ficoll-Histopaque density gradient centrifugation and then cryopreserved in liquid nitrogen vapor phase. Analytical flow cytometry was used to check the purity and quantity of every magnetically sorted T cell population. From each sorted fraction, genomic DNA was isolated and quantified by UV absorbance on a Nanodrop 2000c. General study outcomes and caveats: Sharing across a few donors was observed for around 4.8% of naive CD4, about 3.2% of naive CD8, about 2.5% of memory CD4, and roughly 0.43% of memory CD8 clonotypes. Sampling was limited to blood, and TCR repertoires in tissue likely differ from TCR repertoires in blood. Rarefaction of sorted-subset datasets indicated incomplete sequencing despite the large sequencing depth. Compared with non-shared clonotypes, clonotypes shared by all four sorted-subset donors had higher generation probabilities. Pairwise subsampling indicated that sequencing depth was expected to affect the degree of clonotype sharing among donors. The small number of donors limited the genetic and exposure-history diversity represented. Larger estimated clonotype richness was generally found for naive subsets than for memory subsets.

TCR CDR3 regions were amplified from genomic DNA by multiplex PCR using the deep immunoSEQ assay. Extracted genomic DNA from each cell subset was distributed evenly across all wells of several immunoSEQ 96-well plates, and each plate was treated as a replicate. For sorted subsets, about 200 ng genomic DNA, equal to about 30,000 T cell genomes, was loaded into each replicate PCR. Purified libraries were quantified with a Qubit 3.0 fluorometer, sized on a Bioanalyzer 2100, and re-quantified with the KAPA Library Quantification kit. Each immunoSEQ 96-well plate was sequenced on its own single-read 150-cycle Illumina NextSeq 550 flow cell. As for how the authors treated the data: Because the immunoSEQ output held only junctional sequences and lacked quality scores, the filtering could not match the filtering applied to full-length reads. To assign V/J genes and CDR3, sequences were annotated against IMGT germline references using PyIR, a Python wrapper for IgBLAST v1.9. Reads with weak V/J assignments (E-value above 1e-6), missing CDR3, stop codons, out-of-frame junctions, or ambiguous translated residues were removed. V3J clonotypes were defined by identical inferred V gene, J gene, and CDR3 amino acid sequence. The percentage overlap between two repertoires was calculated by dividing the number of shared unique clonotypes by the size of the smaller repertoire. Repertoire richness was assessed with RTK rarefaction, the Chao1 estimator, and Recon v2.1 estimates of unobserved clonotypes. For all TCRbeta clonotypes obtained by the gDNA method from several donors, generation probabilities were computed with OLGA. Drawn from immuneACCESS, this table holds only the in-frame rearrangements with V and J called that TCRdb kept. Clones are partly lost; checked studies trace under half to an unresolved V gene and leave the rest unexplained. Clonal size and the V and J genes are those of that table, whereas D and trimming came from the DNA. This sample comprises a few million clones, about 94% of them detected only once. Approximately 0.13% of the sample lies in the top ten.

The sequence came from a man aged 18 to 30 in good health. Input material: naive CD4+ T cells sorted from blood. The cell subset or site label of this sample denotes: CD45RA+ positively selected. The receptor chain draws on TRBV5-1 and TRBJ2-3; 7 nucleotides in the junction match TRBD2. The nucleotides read TGCGCCAGCAGCTTGGTCAGCGGGGCTAGCACAGATACGCAGTATTTT. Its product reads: CASSLVSGASTDTQYF.